These 28 T cell receptor beta chains share one sample of origin, sequenced in a study of T-cell reconstitution after alpha-beta-depleted transplantation in children. This sample's TCRbeta library carried unique molecular identifier barcodes. MiXCR, run by TCRdb on the PCR reads, gives a single entry per CDR3 protein. Among roughly 350,000 distinct CDR3 sequences, about a sixth were seen once, and the ten largest hold roughly two fifths. The sample consisted of PBMCs, mostly from graft donor cells, taken 360 days after TCRalphabeta/CD19-depleted stem cell transplant. These receptors all stem from a male patient aged 2-9 years who had a stem cell transplant for acute lymphoblastic leukemia, so the T cells may come from the graft donor.

The chain couples TRBV20-1 to TRBJ2-1; 11 bases agree with TRBD2. The ends lost 0 bases at V and 4 bases at J; junction bases unmatched: 5. This CDR3 is 16 amino acids long. The V gene's germline CDR1 is DFQATT and CDR2 SNEGSKA (reference sequence). This CDR3 reads CSARDFPSGRYNEQFF. The DNA of the CDR3 is TGCAGTGCTAGAGATTTTCCTAGCGGGAGGTACAATGAGCAGTTCTTC.

This clonotype was detected only once. The rearrangement uses TRBV20-1 and TRBJ1-3; a possible D gene is TRBD1 (5 bases). The CDR3 contains 14 residues. The V gene's germline CDR1 is DFQATT and CDR2 SNEGSKA (reference sequence). Trimming shortened V by 6 bases and J by 0 bases, and 12 bases separated the two germline ends. The CDR3 coding sequence is TGCAGTGCATGGGACTTCTTCTCTGGAAACACCATATATTTT. As protein: CSAWDFFSGNTIYF.

This clonotype was detected only once. The V and J genes are TRBV19 and TRBJ2-7; no reliable D call. The CDR3 consists of 13 residues. The germline CDR1 and CDR2 sequences are LNHDA and SQIVND (reference sequence). V was trimmed by 3 bases and J by 0 bases, leaving 6 bases between them. The CDR3 nucleotides are TGTGCCAGTAGTATCCGAGACTCCTACGAGCAGTACTTC. Encoded protein: CASSIRDSYEQYF.

This clonotype was counted only a few times. The chain combines TRBV6-5 with TRBJ1-2, with a tentative D call TRBD1 (6 bases). V was cut by 2 bases and J by 4 bases, with 14 bases left in between. The CDR3 runs 15 residues. Germline V gene data show CDR1 as MNHEY and CDR2 as SVGAGI. For the CDR3, the DNA is TGTGCCAGCAGTTACCACCGGACAGAGCCCTATGGCTACACCTTC. Its translation: CASSYHRTEPYGYTF.

This clonotype was seen a few times. The CDR3 is CASSLSMDGNTGELFF. The CDR3 nucleotides read TGTGCCAGCAGTTTATCGATGGACGGGAACACCGGGGAGCTGTTTTTT. This sequence joins TRBV28 and TRBJ2-2; unclear D gene. The CDR3 totals 16 residues. Germline V gives CDR1 MDHEN, CDR2 SYDVKM. The ends were cut back, 1 base at V and 1 base at J, with 10 bases in the middle.

This clonotype was recorded at least ten times. The gene calls are TRBV9 and TRBJ2-7, with 7 nucleotides matching TRBD2. The CDR3 is made up of 16 amino acids. Trimming took 0 bases from V and 3 from J; bases not matched to a gene: 9. The germline gives CDR1 SGDLS, CDR2 YYNGEE. CDR3 in amino acids: CASSVVPTSSLYEQYF. Here the CDR3 DNA reads TGTGCCAGCAGCGTAGTCCCGACTAGCAGCCTCTACGAGCAGTACTTC.

The chain uses TRBV30 and TRBJ1-5, with TRBD1 as a possible D gene (6 bases). CDR1 and CDR2 from the germline V gene are GTSNPN and SVGIG (reference sequence). The length of the CDR3 is 16 residues. The V end was cut by 0 bases, the J end by 4 bases, with 16 bases between. The CDR3 region has the DNA TGTGCCTGGAGTGTTCCCGGGACACCAGGAAATCAGCCCCAGCATTTT. Its translation is CAWSVPGTPGNQPQHF.

In this sample, this clonotype turned up many times. The chain uses TRBV10-3 and TRBJ1-2; the D gene is possibly TRBD1 (6 bases). V was pared by 2 bases and J by 4 bases, with 14 bases between. The CDR3 sequence is 15 residues long. Germline V gene lookup returns CDR1 ENHRY and CDR2 SYGVKD. CDR3 amino acids: CAISERTAFPYGYTF. CDR3 bases: TGTGCCATCAGTGAGAGGACAGCTTTTCCCTATGGCTACACCTTC.

The chain has TRBV18 and TRBJ2-7; the D is unclear. The CDR3 consists of 14 residues. Trimming shortened V by 2 bases and J by 1 base, and 9 bases separated the two germline ends. CDR1 and CDR2 (germline): KGHSH, LQKENI. As DNA, the CDR3 is TGTGCCAGCTCACCAAATTTCCGGTCCTACGAGCAGTACTTC. As protein: CASSPNFRSYEQYF.

This clonotype was picked up many times. The rearrangement uses TRBV7-8 and TRBJ2-2; D not resolved. The CDR3 totals 14 residues. Trimming removed 2 bases from V and 3 bases from J, with 7 bases in between. Germline V lookup: CDR1 SGHVS, CDR2 FQNEAQ. The CDR3 is CASSLYGDTGELFF. Written as DNA, the CDR3 is TGTGCCAGCAGCTTATACGGAGACACCGGGGAGCTGTTTTTT.

J is TRBJ2-1 and V is TRBV7-6; D might be TRBD2 (5 bases). Germline assignment: CDR1 SGHVS and CDR2 FNYEAQ. Between the trimmed V and J ends, which lost 2 bases and 0 bases, there was a span of 11 bases. The CDR3 length is 16 residues. In DNA, the CDR3 is TGTGCCAGCAGCTTAAACCCGGGGAGCTCCTACAATGAGCAGTTCTTC. This gives the protein CASSLNPGSSYNEQFF.

This chain's CDR3 is CAWKETGELFF. In nucleotides, the CDR3 is TGTGCCTGGAAGGAGACCGGGGAGCTGTTTTTT. The gene calls are TRBV30 and TRBJ2-2, with no clear D. Trimming cost V 4 bases and J 5 bases, with 5 bases left between them. CDR1 is GTSNPN, CDR2 SVGIG, per germline (reference sequence). The CDR3 is made up of 11 amino acids.

The V gene is TRBV7-9, the J gene TRBJ1-6; the D is unclear. Germline CDR1 and CDR2: SEHNR and FQNEAQ (reference sequence). This CDR3 spans 13 amino acids. Trimming removed 3 bases at V and 9 bases at J, with 9 bases between. In DNA, the CDR3 is TGTGCCAGCAGCTTCGAATCGGTTTCACCCCTCCACTTT. Amino acid sequence: CASSFESVSPLHF.

The chain recombines TRBV4-1 with TRBJ2-1; no definite D call. The CDR3 length is 12 residues. Between the trimmed V and J ends, which lost 2 bases and 5 bases, there was a span of 4 bases. From germline, CDR1 is MGHRA and CDR2 YSYEKL. The CDR3 reads CASSQQNNEQFF. The CDR3 DNA reads as TGCGCCAGCAGCCAACAGAACAATGAGCAGTTCTTC.

This clonotype has more than one count but fewer than ten. The rearrangement uses TRBV10-3 and TRBJ2-7, with 13 bases fitting TRBD2. The length of the CDR3 is 20 residues. The germline V gene encodes CDR1 ENHRY and CDR2 SYGVKD. With V trimmed by 3 bases and J by 1 base, 15 bases remained unmatched. CDR3 sequence (DNA): TGTGCCATCAGTGACTCAGGACTAGCGGGAGTGGAGGAGGGTTCCTACGAGCAGTACTTC. Amino acids: CAISDSGLAGVEEGSYEQYF.

This clonotype turned up a few times. This chain joins TRBV28 and TRBJ2-1, with no clear D. The V gene's germline CDR1 is MDHEN and CDR2 SYDVKM. The CDR3 is 16 residues long. The germline V and J ends were trimmed by 3 bases and 1 base, with 13 bases remaining between them. The CDR3 reads CASSLVRTQSYNEQFF. The CDR3 DNA reads as TGTGCCAGCAGTTTGGTAAGGACGCAATCCTACAATGAGCAGTTCTTC. The full variable domain, rest sourced from reference TRBV28 and TRBJ2-1, is DVKVTQSSRYLVKRTGEKVFLECVQDMDHENMFWYRQDPGLGLRLIYFSYDVKMKEKGDIPEGYSVSREKKERFSLILESASTNQTSMYLCASSLVRTQSYNEQFFGPGTRLTVL.

This clonotype has a handful of counts. The chain has TRBV10-3 and TRBJ2-7; D call uncertain. V lost 0 bases, J lost 3 bases, and 3 bases lay in between. The CDR3 consists of 12 residues. CDR1 and CDR2 (germline): ENHRY, SYGVKD. CDR3 sequence (DNA): TGTGCCATCAGTGAGTCGCTCTACGAGCAGTACTTC. It encodes CAISESLYEQYF.

This chain links TRBV28 with TRBJ1-2; D is undetermined. The CDR3 has 13 residues. The V end lost 2 bases, the J end lost 4 bases, and 8 bases lay between the germline ends. CDR1 MDHEN and CDR2 SYDVKM come from the germline V gene. The CDR3 loop is CASSLRTIYGYTF. The CDR3 bases are TGTGCCAGCAGTTTAAGGACGATCTATGGCTACACCTTC.

The gene calls are TRBV10-3 and TRBJ2-1, with 9 positions matching TRBD2. The CDR3 loop spans 15 amino acids. V lost 2 bases and J lost 3; bases outside the gene matches: 2. Germline CDR1 ENHRY, CDR2 SYGVKD. The CDR3 protein is CAISETSGLYNEQFF. The CDR3 DNA follows: TGTGCCATCAGTGAGACTAGCGGGCTCTACAATGAGCAGTTCTTC.

V gene TRBV5-5 combines with J gene TRBJ1-2, with D hard to call. Germline V gene data show CDR1 as SGHKS and CDR2 as YYEKEE (reference sequence). This CDR3 is 12 amino acids long. Trimming shortened V by 4 bases and J by 8 bases, and 12 bases separated the two germline ends. CDR3 loop: CASSPTRGGYTF. The DNA for the CDR3 is TGTGCCAGCAGCCCAACCCGTGGCGGCTACACCTTC.

The V gene is TRBV28, the J gene TRBJ1-2; D gene unclear. The CDR3 sequence is 15 residues long. Germline CDR1 MDHEN, CDR2 SYDVKM. V was cut by 1 base and J by 2 bases, with 11 bases left in between. The CDR3 bases are TGTGCCAGCAGTTTATTAGTACCTTTCAACTATGGCTACACCTTC. This encodes CASSLLVPFNYGYTF.

This clonotype has ten or more counts. The rearrangement uses TRBV5-1 and TRBJ2-3; maybe TRBD1 (6 bases). CDR1 and CDR2 (germline): SGHRS, YFSETQ. Trimming removed 0 bases at V and 2 bases at J, with 7 bases between. The CDR3 spans 14 residues. The CDR3: CASSLGQDTDTQYF. The CDR3 bases are TGCGCCAGCAGCTTGGGACAGGACACAGATACGCAGTATTTT. The complete variable domain, with remaining parts taken from reference TRBV5-1 and TRBJ2-3, reads KAGVTQTPRYLIKTRGQQVTLSCSPISGHRSVSWYQQTPGQGLQFLFEYFSETQRNKGNFPGRFSGRQFSNSRSEMNVSTLELGDSALYLCASSLGQDTDTQYFGPGTRLTVL.

This clonotype came up a few times. The rearrangement links TRBV5-1 to TRBJ2-2, with no clear D. The CDR3 loop spans 16 amino acids. CDR1 SGHRS and CDR2 YFSETQ come from the germline V gene. The V end lost 0 bases, the J end lost 7 bases, and 16 bases lay between the germline ends. The CDR3 DNA reads TGCGCCAGCAGCTTGGGATTCCGCGGCGACGGCGGGGAGCTGTTTTTT. Residues: CASSLGFRGDGGELFF.

The chain uses TRBV7-2 and TRBJ2-3; D call uncertain. This CDR3 contains 16 residues. Germline V gene sequence: CDR1 SGHTA, CDR2 FQGNSA. V was cut by 2 bases and J by 3 bases, with 15 bases left in between. The CDR3 DNA follows: TGTGCCAGCAGCTTACGGCGCCCTTCCCCGACAGATACGCAGTATTTT. Translation gives CASSLRRPSPTDTQYF.

V usage is TRBV5-1 and J usage is TRBJ2-1; D is perhaps TRBD2 (6 bases). The V gene lost 4 bases and the J gene lost 0 bases, with 17 bases spanning the gap. Germline V lookup: CDR1 SGHRS, CDR2 YFSETQ. The CDR3 has 17 residues. CDR3 sequence (DNA): TGCGCCAGCAGCGAGGGACTGGCGCCTAGCTCCTACAATGAGCAGTTCTTC. Its translation: CASSEGLAPSSYNEQFF.

This clonotype was found a few times. The rearrangement links TRBV20-1 to TRBJ2-2; TRBD2 might be the D (6 bases). The V and J ends lost 3 bases and 0 bases respectively, with 11 bases between them. Germline V CDR1 and CDR2: DFQATT, SNEGSKA (reference sequence). CDR3 length: 15 amino acids. CDR3: CSASRRAANTGELFF. The CDR3 region has the DNA TGCAGTGCTAGTCGGAGGGCCGCGAACACCGGGGAGCTGTTTTTT.

This clonotype has ten or more counts. This chain connects TRBV9 to TRBJ2-7; 7 nucleotides line up with TRBD2. This CDR3 spans 14 amino acids. CDR1 and CDR2 from the germline V gene are SGDLS and YYNGEE. V lost 1 base, J lost 7 bases, and 8 bases stayed unmatched. For the CDR3, the DNA is TGTGCCAGCAGCGTACGGTTGGCCGGGGGGGAGCAGTACTTC. Translating gives CASSVRLAGGEQYF. The full variable domain, with the rest looked up from reference TRBV9 and TRBJ2-7, is DSGVTQTPKHLITATGQRVTLRCSPRSGDLSVYWYQQSLDQGLQFLIQYYNGEERAKGNILERFSAQQFPDLHSELNLSSLELGDSALYFCASSVRLAGGEQYFGPGTRLTVT.

In this sample, this clonotype turned up many times. The rearrangement uses TRBV12-3 or TRBV12-4 and TRBJ2-3; D possibly corresponds to TRBD1 (6 bases). Between the trimmed V and J ends, which lost 2 bases and 2 bases, there was a span of 8 bases. The CDR3 length is 14 residues. CDR3 in DNA: TGTGCCAGCAGTTTAAGGGGGTACACAGATACGCAGTATTTT. Amino acid sequence: CASSLRGYTDTQYF.